This is a list of T cell receptor beta chains from one sample in a study of cytomegalovirus exposure and HLA in healthy donors. Here immunoSEQ multiplex PCR was the method, and the copy in TCRdb shows in-frame clones only, minus some. This sample has 100,000 or so clones; around three quarters occur once, and the top ten carry around 6.7%. The sequencing input was PBMCs. These TCRs come from a man aged 25 to 40 in good health and CMV-seronegative. Both conserved end residues are trimmed from each CDR3. The order of the fields is V gene, clone size, J gene, CDR3 protein. Not all rows give a size; the values are once, few, many and, for expanded clones, a class.

v_call: TRBV10-1; clone_size: NA; j_call: TRBJ2-1; cdr3_aa: ASSESKLPSGPHNEQF
v_call: TRBV5-4; clone_size: once; j_call: TRBJ2-2; cdr3_aa: ASSKREWVPGELF
v_call: TRBV30; clone_size: NA; j_call: TRBJ2-1; cdr3_aa: AWSSGLAGWNEQF
v_call: TRBV6-5; clone_size: NA; j_call: TRBJ1-2; cdr3_aa: ASSYGASNFYGYT
v_call: TRBV7-3; clone_size: NA; j_call: TRBJ2-3; cdr3_aa: ASSTREADTQY
v_call: TRBV5-6; clone_size: medium-sized; j_call: TRBJ2-5; cdr3_aa: ASSHWSFVWETQY
v_call: TRBV7-8; clone_size: NA; j_call: TRBJ1-3; cdr3_aa: ASTWGGRDTIY
v_call: TRBV4-1; clone_size: once; j_call: TRBJ2-7; cdr3_aa: ASSQGIAGSYEQY
v_call: TRBV30; clone_size: NA; j_call: TRBJ1-1; cdr3_aa: AWSVRQNTEAF
v_call: TRBV2; clone_size: few; j_call: TRBJ1-3; cdr3_aa: ASGQYTIY
v_call: TRBV29-1; clone_size: NA; j_call: TRBJ1-2; cdr3_aa: SVFQDGYT
v_call: TRBV25-1; clone_size: NA; j_call: TRBJ1-2; cdr3_aa: ATRAGTGTRIPYGYT
v_call: TRBV19; clone_size: NA; j_call: TRBJ1-1; cdr3_aa: ASTLTRGTEAF
v_call: TRBV6-1; clone_size: NA; j_call: TRBJ2-2; cdr3_aa: ATSAGRNTGELF
v_call: TRBV19; clone_size: NA; j_call: TRBJ1-5; cdr3_aa: ASRGVYSNQPQH
v_call: TRBV15; clone_size: once; j_call: TRBJ1-3; cdr3_aa: ATSRADSGNTIY
v_call: TRBV13; clone_size: NA; j_call: TRBJ2-7; cdr3_aa: ASSLSRRGEQY
v_call: TRBV7-9; clone_size: NA; j_call: TRBJ2-2; cdr3_aa: ASSSGQYTGELF
v_call: TRBV7-2; clone_size: once; j_call: TRBJ2-7; cdr3_aa: ASEGSSYEQY
v_call: TRBV7-2; clone_size: NA; j_call: TRBJ2-1; cdr3_aa: ASSIQGLEQF
v_call: TRBV6-4; clone_size: NA; j_call: TRBJ2-3; cdr3_aa: ASSVSAGGLNTQY
v_call: TRBV11-2; clone_size: NA; j_call: TRBJ2-7; cdr3_aa: ASRGGYEQY
v_call: TRBV14; clone_size: once; j_call: TRBJ2-3; cdr3_aa: ASSQDAPAGANTQY
v_call: TRBV18; clone_size: NA; j_call: TRBJ2-3; cdr3_aa: ASSPPTGGLDTQY
v_call: TRBV27; clone_size: NA; j_call: TRBJ1-5; cdr3_aa: ASSPVGKGDQPQH
v_call: TRBV5-4; clone_size: NA; j_call: TRBJ2-7; cdr3_aa: ASSFGGSGVSYEQY
v_call: TRBV6-6; clone_size: NA; j_call: TRBJ2-3; cdr3_aa: ASSTRLAGGPDTQY
v_call: TRBV7-2; clone_size: NA; j_call: TRBJ1-2; cdr3_aa: ASSFSRTAGRPHGYT